A selection of T cell receptor beta chains follows, all from one sample in a study of blood T cell repertoires in COVID-19. The assay was immunoSEQ multiplex PCR, and TCRdb's table has in-frame clones only and misses some. The sample holds 150,000 to 200,000 clones; about 81% are singletons and the top ten take approximately 10%. Sequencing used peripheral blood. These TCRs come from a human donor in a cohort sampled during active COVID-19. Both conserved end residues are part of each CDR3. D genes are given only for firm matches. Clone size is stated in some rows and not others, as once, few, many or a class when expanded.

D gene: NA; V gene: TRBV5-6; J gene: TRBJ1-5; clone size: few; CDR3 DNA: TGTGCCAGCAGCCGCGGCGTTGGCCAGCCCCAGCATTTT; CDR3 protein: CASSRGVGQPQHF
D gene: NA; V gene: TRBV7-8; J gene: TRBJ2-7; clone size: once; CDR3 DNA: TGTGCCAGCAGCTCAGGCATATACTCCTACGAGCAGTACTTC; CDR3 protein: CASSSGIYSYEQYF
D gene: TRBD1; V gene: TRBV27; J gene: TRBJ1-2; clone size: NA; CDR3 DNA: TGTGCCAGCAGTTTATTCGGGCGACAGGGGGGCTCCTATGGCTACACCTTC; CDR3 protein: CASSLFGRQGGSYGYTF
D gene: NA; V gene: TRBV6-5; J gene: TRBJ1-5; clone size: NA; CDR3 DNA: TGTGCCAGCAGTTCCTCGGGGCGTCAGCCCCAGCATTTT; CDR3 protein: CASSSSGRQPQHF
D gene: NA; V gene: TRBV7-2; J gene: TRBJ1-3; clone size: NA; CDR3 DNA: TGTGCCAGCAGCTTAAACCAGGCTCACTCTGGAAACACCATATATTTT; CDR3 protein: CASSLNQAHSGNTIYF
D gene: NA; V gene: TRBV25-1; J gene: TRBJ1-4; clone size: NA; CDR3 DNA: TGTGCCTCTCGAGGCGGGGCAACTAATGAAAAACTGTTTTTT; CDR3 protein: CASRGGATNEKLFF
D gene: TRBD2; V gene: TRBV12-5; J gene: TRBJ2-7; clone size: NA; CDR3 DNA: TGTGCTAGTGGTTTGGTTGGCGGGAGGATCGGCGAGCAGTACTTC; CDR3 protein: CASGLVGGRIGEQYF
D gene: NA; V gene: TRBV27; J gene: TRBJ1-6; clone size: NA; CDR3 DNA: TGTGCCAGCAGTTCCTCCCTCTTT; CDR3 protein: CASSSSLF
D gene: TRBD1; V gene: TRBV4-1; J gene: TRBJ1-2; clone size: NA; CDR3 DNA: TGCGCCAGCAGCCAAGGGCCCCTAGATACAGGGGGAGGCTACACCTTC; CDR3 protein: CASSQGPLDTGGGYTF
D gene: TRBD1; V gene: TRBV3-1/TRBV3-2; J gene: TRBJ1-2; clone size: NA; CDR3 DNA: TGTGCCAGCAGCCAAGTGGGTACAGGGGTCTATGGCTACACCTTC; CDR3 protein: CASSQVGTGVYGYTF
D gene: TRBD2; V gene: TRBV5-4; J gene: TRBJ2-3; clone size: NA; CDR3 DNA: TGTGCCAGCGGAGGGAGGGCAGATACGCAGTATTTT; CDR3 protein: CASGGRADTQYF
D gene: NA; V gene: TRBV5-1; J gene: TRBJ2-5; clone size: NA; CDR3 DNA: TGCGCCAGCAGCTCACTTACCCAAGAGACCCAGTACTTC; CDR3 protein: CASSSLTQETQYF
D gene: TRBD1; V gene: TRBV7-8; J gene: TRBJ1-2; clone size: few; CDR3 DNA: TGTGCCAGCAGCCCTAGACAGGGGAACGCTATGGTCGGCTACACCTTC; CDR3 protein: CASSPRQGNAMVGYTF
D gene: NA; V gene: TRBV19; J gene: TRBJ1-1; clone size: NA; CDR3 DNA: TGTGCCAGCCTCACACACCCGAACACTGAAGCTTTCTTT; CDR3 protein: CASLTHPNTEAFF
D gene: NA; V gene: TRBV4-3; J gene: TRBJ2-6; clone size: NA; CDR3 DNA: TGCGCCAGCAGCCAAGATACGGGTGGGGCCAACGTCCTGACTTTC; CDR3 protein: CASSQDTGGANVLTF
D gene: TRBD1; V gene: TRBV7-8; J gene: TRBJ1-5; clone size: NA; CDR3 DNA: TGTGCCAGCAGCCTCCGGGACAGCTCAGGTCAGCCCCAGCATTTT; CDR3 protein: CASSLRDSSGQPQHF
D gene: TRBD1; V gene: TRBV30; J gene: TRBJ2-6; clone size: NA; CDR3 DNA: TGTGCCTGGAACCCGGACAGGGTACCTGGGGCCAACGTCCTGACTTTC; CDR3 protein: CAWNPDRVPGANVLTF
D gene: NA; V gene: TRBV30; J gene: TRBJ2-6; clone size: NA; CDR3 DNA: TGTGCCTGGACCCGGGAGAGGGTTGATACTGGGGCCAACGTCCTGACTTTC; CDR3 protein: CAWTRERVDTGANVLTF
D gene: NA; V gene: TRBV5-5; J gene: TRBJ2-5; clone size: few; CDR3 DNA: TGTGCCAGCAGCATCGTCCCTAGGGAGACCCAGTACTTC; CDR3 protein: CASSIVPRETQYF
D gene: TRBD2; V gene: TRBV5-6; J gene: TRBJ2-7; clone size: NA; CDR3 DNA: TGTGCCAGCAGCAGGCGGTCTAGCGGACCCTACGAGCAGTACTTC; CDR3 protein: CASSRRSSGPYEQYF
D gene: TRBD2; V gene: TRBV7-2; J gene: TRBJ2-3; clone size: NA; CDR3 DNA: TGTGCCAGCACCTTCGGTAGCGGGGGGATCACAGATACGCAGTATTTT; CDR3 protein: CASTFGSGGITDTQYF
D gene: NA; V gene: TRBV28; J gene: TRBJ1-5; clone size: NA; CDR3 DNA: TGTGCCAGCAGTTACCGGCAGGGGAGTAATCAGCCCCAGCATTTT; CDR3 protein: CASSYRQGSNQPQHF
D gene: NA; V gene: TRBV7-2; J gene: TRBJ1-5; clone size: few; CDR3 DNA: TGTGCCAGCAGCCTTAACAAGAATCAGCCCCAGCATTTT; CDR3 protein: CASSLNKNQPQHF
D gene: NA; V gene: TRBV11-3; J gene: TRBJ2-1; clone size: NA; CDR3 DNA: TGTGCCAGCAGCTCAGAGGGGGGTTCCTACAATGAGCAGTTCTTC; CDR3 protein: CASSSEGGSYNEQFF
D gene: NA; V gene: TRBV19; J gene: TRBJ1-5; clone size: NA; CDR3 DNA: TGTGCCAGTATTCAAGGGGGAAGCAATCAGCCCCAGCATTTT; CDR3 protein: CASIQGGSNQPQHF
D gene: TRBD2; V gene: TRBV27; J gene: TRBJ2-7; clone size: NA; CDR3 DNA: TGTGCCAGCAGTTTATTTCCTAGCGGGAGTGGTTACGAGCAGTACTTC; CDR3 protein: CASSLFPSGSGYEQYF
D gene: TRBD2; V gene: TRBV4-3; J gene: TRBJ2-1; clone size: NA; CDR3 DNA: TGCGCCAGCAGCCAAGTAGCGGGAGAGAATTATGAGCAGTTCTTC; CDR3 protein: CASSQVAGENYEQFF
D gene: NA; V gene: TRBV27; J gene: TRBJ2-7; clone size: NA; CDR3 DNA: TGTGCCAGCAGCCTCAGGGGCCCCTACGAGCAGTACTTC; CDR3 protein: CASSLRGPYEQYF
D gene: NA; V gene: TRBV24-1; J gene: TRBJ2-7; clone size: NA; CDR3 DNA: TGTGCCACCAGTGCCGGTCGAGCCTACGAGCAGTACTTC; CDR3 protein: CATSAGRAYEQYF
D gene: NA; V gene: TRBV6-5; J gene: TRBJ2-7; clone size: NA; CDR3 DNA: TGTGCCAGCAGTCCGTCATCCGGGGACTCCTACGAGCAGTACTTC; CDR3 protein: CASSPSSGDSYEQYF
D gene: TRBD1; V gene: TRBV6-1; J gene: TRBJ1-5; clone size: NA; CDR3 DNA: TGTGCCAGCAGTGAAGGTAGGACAGGGAGTCAGCCCCAGCATTTT; CDR3 protein: CASSEGRTGSQPQHF
D gene: NA; V gene: TRBV6-6; J gene: TRBJ1-4; clone size: NA; CDR3 DNA: TGTGCCAGCAGGAGGGGGAATAATGAAAAACTGTTTTTT; CDR3 protein: CASRRGNNEKLFF
D gene: TRBD1; V gene: TRBV29-1; J gene: TRBJ1-1; clone size: NA; CDR3 DNA: TGCAGCGTCCGCACAGGGGACACTGAAGCTTTCTTT; CDR3 protein: CSVRTGDTEAFF
D gene: NA; V gene: TRBV7-2; J gene: TRBJ1-1; clone size: NA; CDR3 DNA: TGTGCCAGCAGCCCCGACTTCCTGACCACTGAAGCTTTCTTT; CDR3 protein: CASSPDFLTTEAFF
D gene: NA; V gene: TRBV7-3; J gene: TRBJ1-1; clone size: NA; CDR3 DNA: TGTGCCAGCAGCTTAAAATCGGGGGGCAACACTGAAGCTTTCTTT; CDR3 protein: CASSLKSGGNTEAFF
D gene: TRBD1; V gene: TRBV5-1; J gene: TRBJ1-2; clone size: NA; CDR3 DNA: TGCGCCAGCAGCTTTAACAGGGGGCCTAACTATGGCTACACCTTC; CDR3 protein: CASSFNRGPNYGYTF
D gene: TRBD2; V gene: TRBV2; J gene: TRBJ2-2; clone size: NA; CDR3 DNA: TGTGCCAGCAGTGACTTAGCGGGAGCGGGCACCGGGGAGCTGTTTTTT; CDR3 protein: CASSDLAGAGTGELFF
D gene: NA; V gene: TRBV5-6; J gene: TRBJ2-3; clone size: NA; CDR3 DNA: TGTGCCAGCAGCTCTTCGGAGAGGCTTACTTATACGCAGTATTTT; CDR3 protein: CASSSSERLTYTQYF
D gene: TRBD1; V gene: TRBV29-1; J gene: TRBJ1-2; clone size: NA; CDR3 DNA: TGCAGCGTTACAGGGGGCTTGAACTATGGCTACACCTTC; CDR3 protein: CSVTGGLNYGYTF